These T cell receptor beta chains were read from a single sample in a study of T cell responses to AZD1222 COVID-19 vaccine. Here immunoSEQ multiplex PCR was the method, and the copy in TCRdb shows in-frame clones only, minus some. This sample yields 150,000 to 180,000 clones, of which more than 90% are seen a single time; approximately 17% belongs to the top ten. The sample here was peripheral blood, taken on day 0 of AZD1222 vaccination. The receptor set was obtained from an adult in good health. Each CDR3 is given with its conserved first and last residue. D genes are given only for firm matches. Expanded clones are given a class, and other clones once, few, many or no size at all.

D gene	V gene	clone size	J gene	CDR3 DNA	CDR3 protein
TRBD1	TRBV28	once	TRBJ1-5	TGTGCCAGCAGACTACAGGGGTCGCAGCCCCAGCATTTT	CASRLQGSQPQHF
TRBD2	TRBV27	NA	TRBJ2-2	TGTGCCAGCAGTCTCTCAGCGGGGCCGACCGGGGAGCTGTTTTTT	CASSLSAGPTGELFF
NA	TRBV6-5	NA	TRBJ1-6	TGTGCCAGCTCCATGGGCCCTTATAATTCACCCCTCCACTTT	CASSMGPYNSPLHF
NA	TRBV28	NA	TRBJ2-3	TGTGCCAGCAGTTTAGCGGCTACCGGGACATATACGCAGTATTTT	CASSLAATGTYTQYF
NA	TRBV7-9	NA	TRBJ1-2	TGTGCCAGCAGCTTATCCGGGGCAGGGAATGGCTACACCTTC	CASSLSGAGNGYTF
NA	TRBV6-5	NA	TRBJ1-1	TGTGCCAGCAGTTACCCCGGACAATCGAACACTGAAGCTTTCTTT	CASSYPGQSNTEAFF
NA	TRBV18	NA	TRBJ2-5	TGTGCCAGCTCACCACCGTTGGGGGTCGGAGAGACCCAGTACTTC	CASSPPLGVGETQYF
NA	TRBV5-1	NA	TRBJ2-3	TGCGCCAGCAGCGCAGGACCCGGGGCGACAGATACGCAGTATTTT	CASSAGPGATDTQYF
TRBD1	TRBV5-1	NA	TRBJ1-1	TGCGCCAGCAGCTTGGCCGCAGGGGGGGAGAACACTGAAGCTTTCTTT	CASSLAAGGENTEAFF
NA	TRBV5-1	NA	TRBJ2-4	TGCGCCAGCAGCTTGGGTCCCGCGGAGGCCAAAAACATTCAGTACTTC	CASSLGPAEAKNIQYF
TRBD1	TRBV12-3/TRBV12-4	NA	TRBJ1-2	TGTGCCAGCACCAAAGGGGGCGGTGGCTACACCTTC	CASTKGGGGYTF
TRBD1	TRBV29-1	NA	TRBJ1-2	TGCAGCGCCGGGACAGGTGATGGCTACACCTTC	CSAGTGDGYTF
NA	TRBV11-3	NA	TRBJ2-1	TGTGCCAGCAGCTCCCGCCAGGGGGGGTACAATGAGCAGTTCTTC	CASSSRQGGYNEQFF
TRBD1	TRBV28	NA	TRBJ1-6	TGTGCCAGCAGTTCAGCGACAGGGGAGAATTCACCCCTCCACTTT	CASSSATGENSPLHF
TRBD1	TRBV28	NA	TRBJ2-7	TGTGCCAGCAGCCAAAACAGGGGTTTGTCCTACGAGCAGTACTTC	CASSQNRGLSYEQYF
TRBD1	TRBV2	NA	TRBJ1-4	TGTGCCAGCATCTTGGAACAGGGGGCTGAAAAACTGTTTTTT	CASILEQGAEKLFF